The 7 T cell receptor beta chains given below trace back to one sample, sequenced in a study of cytomegalovirus exposure and HLA in healthy donors. A multiplex PCR was run with 60 Vbeta primers and 13 Jbeta primers. Generated by immunoSEQ multiplex PCR, the TCRdb table keeps only in-frame clones and is missing some. The sample yields some 190,000 clones, around 88% seen once. The sequencing sample was made of PBMCs. The receptors shown here come from a woman in her 30s in good health and CMV-seronegative.

For this clone: The junction departs from the called germline gene at one end, perhaps through a read error. This rearrangement joins TRBV7-9 to TRBJ2-1; D is undetermined. The V gene's germline CDR1 is SEHNR and CDR2 FQNEAQ (reference sequence). The CDR3 covers 12 residues. The CDR3 protein is CSSSLTALTPFF. CDR3 nucleotide sequence: TGTTCCAGCAGCTTAACAGCTCTCACCCCGTTCTTC.

The rearrangement uses TRBV11-2 and TRBJ2-2; TRBD2 might be the D (6 bases). In germline, CDR1 is SGHAT, CDR2 FQNNGV. The CDR3 length is 12 residues. V gave up 5 bases and J gave up 6 bases, with 7 bases separating them. The DNA of the CDR3 is TGTGCCAGCAGCGGCGGGGCCGGGGAGCTGTTTTTT. It is translated as CASSGGAGELFF.

This chain connects TRBV5-4 to TRBJ2-5, with D perhaps matching TRBD2 (5 bases). The CDR3 sequence is 14 residues long. The V end lost 0 bases, the J end lost 2 bases, and 8 bases lay between the germline ends. From germline, CDR1 is SGHNT and CDR2 YYREEE (reference sequence). The CDR3 nucleotides are TGTGCCAGCAGCTTGGTGGGAGCTCAAGAGACCCAGTACTTC. It is translated as CASSLVGAQETQYF.

This rearrangement joins TRBV5-1 to TRBJ2-6, with no clear D. This CDR3 region has 15 residues. V was cut by 2 bases and J by 0 bases, with 6 bases left in between. The germline V gene has CDR1 SGHRS and CDR2 YFSETQ. The CDR3 spells CASSLTDSGANVLTF. Here the CDR3 DNA reads TGCGCCAGCAGCTTAACAGACTCTGGGGCCAACGTCCTGACTTTC.

This clone has more than one count but fewer than ten. The rearrangement links TRBV29-1 to TRBJ2-3, with 10 bases fitting TRBD2. The V and J ends lost 7 bases and 6 bases, in that order; junction bases with no gene match: 13. CDR3 length equals 15 residues. Germline V lookup: CDR1 SQVTM, CDR2 ANQGSEA. CDR3 residues: CSGRGLAANGDTQYF. CDR3 nucleotides: TGCAGCGGTCGAGGACTAGCGGCCAACGGGGATACGCAGTATTTT.

Here the CDR3 reads CASRNPGGSTDTQYF. The CDR3 DNA is TGTGCCAGTAGAAACCCCGGAGGGAGCACAGATACGCAGTATTTT. The chain links TRBV19 to TRBJ2-3; D perhaps matches TRBD2 (6 bases). The CDR3 has 15 amino acids. Germline CDR1 and CDR2: LNHDA and SQIVND (reference sequence). Trimming removed 6 bases from V and 0 bases from J, with 13 bases in between.

This clone was counted a single time. The CDR3 nucleotides read TGCGCCAGCAGCCTGCCGGGGGGGCAAGGGATCCAGTACTTC. This sequence encodes CASSLPGGQGIQYF. This chain links TRBV5-1 with TRBJ2-5, with 8 bases lining up with TRBD2. V was clipped by 4 bases and J by 10 bases; unmatched bases: 12. Per germline, CDR1 SGHRS and CDR2 YFSETQ. The CDR3 has 14 residues.